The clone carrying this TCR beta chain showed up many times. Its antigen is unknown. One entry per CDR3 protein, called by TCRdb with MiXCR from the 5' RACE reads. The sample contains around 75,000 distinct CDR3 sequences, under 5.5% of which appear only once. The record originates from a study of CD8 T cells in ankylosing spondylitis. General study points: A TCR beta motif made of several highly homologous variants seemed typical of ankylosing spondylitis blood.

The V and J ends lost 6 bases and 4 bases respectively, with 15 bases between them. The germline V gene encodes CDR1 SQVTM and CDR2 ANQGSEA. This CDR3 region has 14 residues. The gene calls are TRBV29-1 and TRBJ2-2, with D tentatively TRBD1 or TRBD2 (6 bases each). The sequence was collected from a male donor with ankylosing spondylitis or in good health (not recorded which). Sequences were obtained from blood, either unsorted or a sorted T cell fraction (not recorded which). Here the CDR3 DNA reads TGCAGCGTCGACGGGGGCTTGGGCACCGGGGAGCTGTTTTTT. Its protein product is CSVDGGLGTGELFF.